This TCR beta chain was found in a study of CD8 T cells in ankylosing spondylitis. Study outcomes and limitations: Disease-linked clones displayed a CD8+ phenotype and appeared relatively rarely in peripheral blood. Seven or eight highly homologous variants formed a TCR beta motif that appeared characteristic of ankylosing spondylitis blood.

About this clonotype: The antigen remains undetermined.

Trimming removed 4 bases from V and 4 bases from J, with 15 bases in between. From germline, CDR1 is SGHNT and CDR2 YYREEE (reference sequence). CDR3 size: 15 residues. TCRdb called the 5' RACE reads again in MiXCR, with one record for every CDR3 protein. The sample holds roughly 130,000 distinct CDR3 sequences, roughly 7.7% seen once. This chain links TRBV5-4 with TRBJ2-1; D gene unclear. The clonotype comes from a male donor with ankylosing spondylitis. The sequenced sample consisted of synovial fluid, either unsorted or a sorted T cell fraction (not recorded which). CDR3 sequence (DNA): TGTGCCAGCAGCGCCGACCCCCAGGCGTACAATGAGCAGTTCTTC. This codes for CASSADPQAYNEQFF.